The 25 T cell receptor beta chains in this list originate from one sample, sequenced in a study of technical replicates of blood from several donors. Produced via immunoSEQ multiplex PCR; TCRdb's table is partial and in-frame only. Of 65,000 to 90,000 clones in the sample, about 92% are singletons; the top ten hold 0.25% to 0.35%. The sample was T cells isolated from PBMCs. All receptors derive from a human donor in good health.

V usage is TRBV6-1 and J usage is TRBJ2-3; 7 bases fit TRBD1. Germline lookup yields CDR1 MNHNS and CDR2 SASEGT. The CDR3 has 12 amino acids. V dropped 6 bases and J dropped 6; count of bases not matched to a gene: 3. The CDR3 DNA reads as TGTGCCAGCAGCTTACAGGGGGATACGCAGTATTTT. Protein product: CASSLQGDTQYF.

The CDR3: CASSQGSTEAFF. The CDR3 nucleotides are TGCGCCAGCAGTCAGGGGAGCACTGAAGCTTTCTTT. The rearrangement links TRBV23-1 to TRBJ1-1, with no clear D. TRBV23-1 is designated an ORF whose function remains uncertain. The CDR3 spans 12 residues. Between the trimmed V and J ends, which lost 3 bases and 4 bases, there was a span of 6 bases.

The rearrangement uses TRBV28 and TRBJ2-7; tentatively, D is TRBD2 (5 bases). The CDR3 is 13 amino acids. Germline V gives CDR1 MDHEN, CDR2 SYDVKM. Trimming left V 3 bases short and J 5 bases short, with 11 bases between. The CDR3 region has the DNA TGTGCCAGCAGTTTTGGGCTGAGGGACGAGCAGTACTTC. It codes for CASSFGLRDEQYF.

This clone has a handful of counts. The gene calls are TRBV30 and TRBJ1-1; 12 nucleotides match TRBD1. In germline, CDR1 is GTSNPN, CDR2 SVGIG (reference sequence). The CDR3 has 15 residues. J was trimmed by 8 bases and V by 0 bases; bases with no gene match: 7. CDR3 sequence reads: CAWSVPGTGGPEAFF. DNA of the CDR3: TGTGCCTGGAGTGTACCCGGGACAGGGGGCCCCGAAGCTTTCTTT.

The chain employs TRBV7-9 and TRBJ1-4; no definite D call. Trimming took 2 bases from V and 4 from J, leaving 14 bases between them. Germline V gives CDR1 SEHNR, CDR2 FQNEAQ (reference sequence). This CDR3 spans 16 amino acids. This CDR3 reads CASSLNERWSNEKLFF. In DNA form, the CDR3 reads TGTGCCAGCAGCTTAAACGAGCGGTGGAGTAATGAAAAACTGTTTTTT.

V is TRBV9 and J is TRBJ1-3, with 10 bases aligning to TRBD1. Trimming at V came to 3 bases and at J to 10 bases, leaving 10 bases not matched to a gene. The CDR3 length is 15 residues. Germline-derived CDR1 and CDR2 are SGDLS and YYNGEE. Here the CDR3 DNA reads TGTGCCAGCAGCGGCCGGGACAGGGGCTTTAGGACCATATATTTT. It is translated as CASSGRDRGFRTIYF.

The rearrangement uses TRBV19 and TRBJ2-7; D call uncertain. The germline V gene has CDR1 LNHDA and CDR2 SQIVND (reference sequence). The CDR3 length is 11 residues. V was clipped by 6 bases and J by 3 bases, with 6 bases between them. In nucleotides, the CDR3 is TGTGCCAGTAGGAACAGCTACGAGCAGTACTTC. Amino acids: CASRNSYEQYF.

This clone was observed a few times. The DNA of the CDR3 is TGCGCCAGCAGTTGGACAGGGGCCACTGAAGCTTTCTTT. Protein product: CASSWTGATEAFF. The chain combines TRBV4-1 with TRBJ1-1, with 9 bases fitting TRBD1. Per the germline V gene, CDR1 is MGHRA and CDR2 is YSYEKL. The junction had 3 bases not matched to a gene; V was cut back by 6 bases and J by 4 bases. The CDR3 covers 13 residues.

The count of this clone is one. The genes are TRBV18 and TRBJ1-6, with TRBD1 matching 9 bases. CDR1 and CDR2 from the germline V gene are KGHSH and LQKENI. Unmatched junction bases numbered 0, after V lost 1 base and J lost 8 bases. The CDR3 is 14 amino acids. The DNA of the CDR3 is TGTGCCAGCTCACCACGGGACAGGGATTCACCCCTCCACTTT. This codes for CASSPRDRDSPLHF.

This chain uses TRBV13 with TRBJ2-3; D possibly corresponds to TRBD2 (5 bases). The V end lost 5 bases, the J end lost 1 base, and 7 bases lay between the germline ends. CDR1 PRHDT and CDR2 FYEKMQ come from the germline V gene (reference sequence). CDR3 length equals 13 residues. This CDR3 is CASSPGGTDTQYF. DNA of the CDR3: TGTGCCAGCAGCCCCGGGGGCACAGATACGCAGTATTTT.

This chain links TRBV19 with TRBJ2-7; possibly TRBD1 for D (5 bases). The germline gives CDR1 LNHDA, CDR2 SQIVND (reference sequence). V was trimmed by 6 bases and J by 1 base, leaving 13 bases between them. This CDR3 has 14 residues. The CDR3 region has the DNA TGTGCCAGTAGCGTCGTTGACAGATCCTACGAGCAGTACTTC. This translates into CASSVVDRSYEQYF.

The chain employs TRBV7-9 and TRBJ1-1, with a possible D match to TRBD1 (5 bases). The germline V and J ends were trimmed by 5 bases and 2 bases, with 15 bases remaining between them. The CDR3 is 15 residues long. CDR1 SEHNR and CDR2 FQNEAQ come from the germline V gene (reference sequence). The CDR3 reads CASSAVTAINTEAFF. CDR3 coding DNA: TGTGCCAGCAGCGCGGTGACAGCTATTAACACTGAAGCTTTCTTT.

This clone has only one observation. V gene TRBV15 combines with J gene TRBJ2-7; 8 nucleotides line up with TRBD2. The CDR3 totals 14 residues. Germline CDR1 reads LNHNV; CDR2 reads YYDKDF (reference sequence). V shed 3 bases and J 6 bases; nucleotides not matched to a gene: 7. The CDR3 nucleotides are TGTGCCACCAGCAGGCCGCTAGCGGGCTCCGAGCAGTACTTC. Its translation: CATSRPLAGSEQYF.

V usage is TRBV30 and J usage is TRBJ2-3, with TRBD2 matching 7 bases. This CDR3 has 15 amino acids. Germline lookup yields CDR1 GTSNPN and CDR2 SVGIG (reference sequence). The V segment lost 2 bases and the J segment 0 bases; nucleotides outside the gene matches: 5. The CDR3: CAWSKGRASTDTQYF. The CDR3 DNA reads TGTGCCTGGAGTAAAGGGAGGGCAAGCACAGATACGCAGTATTTT. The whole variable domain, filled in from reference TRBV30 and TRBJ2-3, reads SQTIHQWPATLVQPVGSPLSLECTVEGTSNPNLYWYRQAAGRGLQLLFYSVGIGQISSEVPQNLSASRPQDRQFILSSKKLLLSDSGFYLCAWSKGRASTDTQYFGPGTRLTVL.

The CDR3: CAWRGQGAGNEKLFF. The CDR3 bases are TGTGCCTGGCGGGGTCAGGGGGCGGGTAATGAAAAACTGTTTTTT. The rearrangement joins TRBV30 to TRBJ1-4; 8 bases are a match to TRBD1. This CDR3 contains 15 residues. Germline V gene sequence: CDR1 GTSNPN, CDR2 SVGIG (reference sequence). The trim removed 5 bases at V and 4 bases at J, leaving 9 bases unmatched. The whole variable domain, filled in from reference TRBV30 and TRBJ1-4, reads SQTIHQWPATLVQPVGSPLSLECTVEGTSNPNLYWYRQAAGRGLQLLFYSVGIGQISSEVPQNLSASRPQDRQFILSSKKLLLSDSGFYLCAWRGQGAGNEKLFFGSGTQLSVL.

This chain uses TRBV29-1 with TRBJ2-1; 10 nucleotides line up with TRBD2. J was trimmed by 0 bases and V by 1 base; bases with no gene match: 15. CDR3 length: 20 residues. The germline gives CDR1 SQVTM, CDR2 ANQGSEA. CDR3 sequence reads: CSVEVGTWTSGRSSYNEQFF. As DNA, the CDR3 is TGCAGCGTTGAAGTTGGTACCTGGACTAGCGGCCGTTCCTCCTACAATGAGCAGTTCTTC.

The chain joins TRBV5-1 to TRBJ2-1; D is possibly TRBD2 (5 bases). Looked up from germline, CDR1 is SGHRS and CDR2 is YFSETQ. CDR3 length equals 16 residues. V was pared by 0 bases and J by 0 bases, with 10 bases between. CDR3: CASSLGTLSSYNEQFF. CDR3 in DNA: TGCGCCAGCAGCTTGGGGACTCTTAGCTCCTACAATGAGCAGTTCTTC.

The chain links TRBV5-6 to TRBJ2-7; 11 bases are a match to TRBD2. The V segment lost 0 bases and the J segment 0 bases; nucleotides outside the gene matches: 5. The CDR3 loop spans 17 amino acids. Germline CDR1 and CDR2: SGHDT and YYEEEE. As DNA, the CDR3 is TGTGCCAGCAGCTTGGTAGGACTAGCGGGCCGCTCCTACGAGCAGTACTTC. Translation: CASSLVGLAGRSYEQYF. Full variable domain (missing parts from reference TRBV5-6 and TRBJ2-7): DAGVTQSPTHLIKTRGQQVTLRCSPKSGHDTVSWYQQALGQGPQFIFQYYEEEERQRGNFPDRFSGHQFPNYSSELNVNALLLGDSALYLCASSLVGLAGRSYEQYFGPGTRLTVT.

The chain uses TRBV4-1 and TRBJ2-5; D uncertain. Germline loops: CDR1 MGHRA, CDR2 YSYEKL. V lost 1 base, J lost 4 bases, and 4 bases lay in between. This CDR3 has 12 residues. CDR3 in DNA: TGCGCCAGCAGCCAAGCCGGAGAGACCCAGTACTTC. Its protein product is CASSQAGETQYF.

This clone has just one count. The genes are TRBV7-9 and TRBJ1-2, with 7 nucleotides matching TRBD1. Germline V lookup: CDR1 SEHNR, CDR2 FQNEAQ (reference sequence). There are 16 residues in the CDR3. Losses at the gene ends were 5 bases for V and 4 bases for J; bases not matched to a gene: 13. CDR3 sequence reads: CASSQVPTGRRYGYTF. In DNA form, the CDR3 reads TGTGCCAGCAGCCAAGTCCCGACAGGGCGTCGCTATGGCTACACCTTC.

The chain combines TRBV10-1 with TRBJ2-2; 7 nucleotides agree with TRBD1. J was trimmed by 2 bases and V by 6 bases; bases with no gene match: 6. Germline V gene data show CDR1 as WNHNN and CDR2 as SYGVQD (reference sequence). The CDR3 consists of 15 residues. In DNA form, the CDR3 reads TGCGCCAGCAGCTTGACAGGGAGTAACACCGGGGAGCTGTTTTTT. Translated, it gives CASSLTGSNTGELFF.

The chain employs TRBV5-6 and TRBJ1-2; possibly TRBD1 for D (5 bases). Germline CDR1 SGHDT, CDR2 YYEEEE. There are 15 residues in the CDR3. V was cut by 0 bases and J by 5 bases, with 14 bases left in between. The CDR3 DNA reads TGTGCCAGCAGCTTGGTACGGCAGGGCAGTTATGGCTACACCTTC. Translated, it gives CASSLVRQGSYGYTF. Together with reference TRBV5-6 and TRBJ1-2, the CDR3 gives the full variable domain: DAGVTQSPTHLIKTRGQQVTLRCSPKSGHDTVSWYQQALGQGPQFIFQYYEEEERQRGNFPDRFSGHQFPNYSSELNVNALLLGDSALYLCASSLVRQGSYGYTFGSGTRLTVV.

The DNA for the CDR3 is TGTGCCAGCAGCTTGACAGGGGATGGCTACACCTTC. It encodes CASSLTGDGYTF. The V and J genes are TRBV13 and TRBJ1-2; 8 nucleotides agree with TRBD1. Per the germline V gene, CDR1 is PRHDT and CDR2 is FYEKMQ (reference sequence). Losses at the gene ends were 3 bases for V and 6 bases for J; bases not matched to a gene: 0. CDR3 size: 12 residues.

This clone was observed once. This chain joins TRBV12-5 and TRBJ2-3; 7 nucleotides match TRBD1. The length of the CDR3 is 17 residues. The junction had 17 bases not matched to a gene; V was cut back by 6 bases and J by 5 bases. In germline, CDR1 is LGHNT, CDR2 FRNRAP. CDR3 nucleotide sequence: TGTGCTAGTGGCCTAAATAGGGGCAGGGGGAGTGGAGATACGCAGTATTTT. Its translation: CASGLNRGRGSGDTQYF.

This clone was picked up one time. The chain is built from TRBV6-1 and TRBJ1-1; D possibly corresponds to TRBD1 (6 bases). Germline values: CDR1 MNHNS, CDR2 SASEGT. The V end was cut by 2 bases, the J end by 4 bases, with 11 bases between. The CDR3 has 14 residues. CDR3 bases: TGTGCCAGCAGTGAACCAGGGGATGGCACTGAAGCTTTCTTT. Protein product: CASSEPGDGTEAFF.